Presented here are 8 T cell receptor beta chains from one specimen sequenced in a study of response to subunit inactivated influenza vaccine. A single record per CDR3 protein comes from TCRdb applying MiXCR to the RT-PCR reads. The sample has hundreds of thousands of distinct CDR3 sequences; approximately 17% are singletons. Sequencing was performed on PBMCs from blood, taken roughly 5 days after vaccination. The receptor set was obtained from a man aged 45-60 years who received an inactivated influenza vaccine.

In this sample, this clonotype turned up once. The chain links TRBV7-2 to TRBJ1-1; D may be TRBD1 (5 bases). Germline CDR1 and CDR2: SGHTA and FQGNSA. The germline V and J ends were trimmed by 5 bases and 0 bases, with 13 bases remaining between them. This CDR3 is built from 15 residues. CDR3 amino acids: CASSAPGTMNTEAFF. As DNA, the CDR3 is TGTGCCAGCAGCGCCCCTGGGACGATGAACACTGAAGCTTTCTTT.

This clonotype was seen repeatedly, ten times or more. The chain joins TRBV6-1 to TRBJ2-2; 7 bases align to TRBD2. This CDR3 spans 16 amino acids. The germline V gene encodes CDR1 MNHNS and CDR2 SASEGT. The ends lost 10 bases at V and 4 bases at J; junction bases unmatched: 15. CDR3 protein: CATQQSVAGVTGELFF. In DNA, the CDR3 is TGTGCCACCCAACAGTCGGTGGCGGGAGTCACCGGGGAGCTGTTTTTT.

The chain employs TRBV28 and TRBJ2-7; D is perhaps TRBD2 (5 bases). The V and J ends lost 6 bases and 5 bases respectively, with 14 bases between them. The CDR3 is made up of 13 amino acids. CDR1 is MDHEN, CDR2 SYDVKM, per germline. CDR3 in DNA: TGTGCCAGCAGGCGGGTCTTACTCGACGAGCAGTACTTC. It encodes CASRRVLLDEQYF.

In its sample, this clonotype was seen many times. The CDR3 DNA reads as TGTGCCAGCAGTATCCAGCAGAACACTGAAGCTTTCTTT. This sequence encodes CASSIQQNTEAFF. This chain links TRBV12-3 or TRBV12-4 with TRBJ1-1; D is undetermined. The V end lost 5 bases, the J end lost 1 base, and 8 bases lay between the germline ends. This CDR3 contains 13 residues.

The chain carries TRBV29-1 and TRBJ2-2; TRBD2 might be the D (5 bases). Germline V gene data show CDR1 as SQVTM and CDR2 as ANQGSEA. The length of the CDR3 is 17 residues. V was clipped by 2 bases and J by 3 bases, with 19 bases between them. CDR3 DNA: TGCAGCGTTGAATTGCCGGAGGTGGGCGGCGACACCGGGGAGCTGTTTTTT. Translating gives CSVELPEVGGDTGELFF.

The genes are TRBV3-1 and TRBJ2-7; perhaps TRBD1 as D (6 bases). Trimming stripped 2 bases from V and 6 bases from J, with 20 bases between. The CDR3 loop spans 16 amino acids. CDR1 LGHDT and CDR2 YNNKEL come from the germline V gene (reference sequence). CDR3: CASSQTRPGQGGEQYF. The CDR3 DNA reads TGTGCCAGCAGCCAAACACGACCGGGACAAGGTGGCGAGCAGTACTTC.

This clonotype was observed many times. The chain recombines TRBV5-1 with TRBJ2-7; 13 nucleotides match TRBD2. The CDR3 loop spans 15 amino acids. V shed 4 bases and J 4 bases; nucleotides not matched to a gene: 5. The germline gives CDR1 SGHRS, CDR2 YFSETQ. CDR3 protein: CASSDGTSGEYEQYF. The CDR3 DNA reads as TGCGCCAGCAGCGATGGGACTAGCGGGGAATACGAGCAGTACTTC.

This sequence joins TRBV6-1 and TRBJ1-6, with D unclear. The CDR3 has 13 amino acids. The V gene's germline CDR1 is MNHNS and CDR2 SASEGT. Trimming left V 10 bases short and J 10 bases short, with 17 bases between. The CDR3 loop reads CATRDIRQSPLHF. The CDR3 region has the DNA TGTGCCACCAGAGATATCAGGCAGTCACCCCTCCACTTT.